The rows below give T cell receptor beta chains drawn from one sample of a study of beta chain features in type 1 diabetes. Measured with immunoSEQ multiplex PCR; TCRdb has only the in-frame clones, and not every one. The table lists 900,000 or so clones, roughly 15% of them singletons. The sample consisted of naive CD4+ T cells from blood. These receptors all come from a woman aged 18-30 years in good health. Each CDR3 is given with its conserved first and last residue. Fields, in order: V gene, J gene, clone size, D gene, CDR3 protein, CDR3 DNA. The D gene is left open where the match is weak. Size values are once, few and many counts, or a class for expanded clones, and some rows have none.

>TRBV19|TRBJ1-5|-|-
CASSIPIAIHQPQHF
TGTGCCAGTAGTATTCCGATTGCCATTCATCAGCCCCAGCATTTT
>TRBV28|TRBJ1-2|few|TRBD1
CASSTGEGYTF
TGTGCCAGCAGTACAGGGGAAGGCTACACCTTC
>TRBV25-1|TRBJ1-2|few|-
CASSVDGGAYGYTF
TGTGCCAGCAGTGTTGACGGGGGCGCCTATGGCTACACCTTC
>TRBV6-5|TRBJ2-2|few|-
CASNRQGATGELFF
TGTGCCAGCAATCGGCAGGGTGCCACCGGGGAGCTGTTTTTT
>TRBV4-2|TRBJ2-1|few|TRBD2
CASSQVDLAEYNEQFF
TGTGCCAGCAGCCAAGTAGATCTAGCGGAGTACAATGAGCAGTTCTTC
>TRBV7-8|TRBJ2-1|-|-
CASSLQRGEQFF
TGTGCCAGCAGCCTACAACGGGGGGAGCAGTTCTTC
>TRBV27|TRBJ2-1|-|TRBD1
CASMKDRGRAEQFF
TGTGCCAGCATGAAGGACAGGGGGAGAGCTGAGCAGTTCTTC
>TRBV19|TRBJ2-7|-|TRBD1
CASSPRDRGEQYF
TGTGCCAGTAGTCCCCGGGACAGGGGCGAGCAGTACTTC
>TRBV7-2|TRBJ1-5|-|-
CASSLAGRQPQHF
TGTGCCAGCAGCTTAGCAGGGCGTCAGCCCCAGCATTTT
>TRBV10-3|TRBJ2-5|few|-
CAISAGGQETQYF
TGTGCCATCAGTGCCGGGGGCCAAGAGACCCAGTACTTC
>TRBV7-8|TRBJ1-5|-|-
CASSSNRGVSNQPQHF
TGTGCCAGCAGCTCCAACCGAGGAGTTAGCAATCAGCCCCAGCATTTT
>TRBV7-9|TRBJ1-1|-|-
CASSFGGRTEAFF
TGTGCCAGCAGCTTCGGGGGGCGCACTGAAGCTTTCTTT
>TRBV6-6|TRBJ2-7|-|TRBD1
CASSSPGTGDYEQYF
TGTGCCAGCAGTTCCCCCGGGACAGGGGACTACGAGCAGTACTTC
>TRBV6-5|TRBJ2-7|-|-
CASSARRGPEQYF
TGTGCCAGCAGCGCTAGGCGGGGTCCCGAGCAGTACTTC
>TRBV29-1|TRBJ2-1|few|TRBD1
CSVSTGGIWNEQFF
TGCAGCGTCAGTACAGGGGGTATTTGGAATGAGCAGTTCTTC
>TRBV7-2|TRBJ2-5|-|-
CASSLGPPPETQYF
TGTGCCAGCAGCTTAGGACCTCCCCCAGAGACCCAGTACTTC
>TRBV9|TRBJ2-3|few|-
CASSVDPTGLTDTQYF
TGTGCCAGCAGCGTAGATCCGACTGGCCTCACAGATACGCAGTATTTT
>TRBV7-9|TRBJ2-5|few|TRBD2
CASSLWTSGQETQYF
TGTGCCAGCAGCCTGTGGACTAGCGGGCAAGAGACCCAGTACTTC
>TRBV5-1|TRBJ2-6|few|-
CASSLGAGANVLTF
TGCGCCAGCAGCTTGGGGGCTGGGGCCAACGTCCTGACTTTC